Below are 18 T cell receptor beta chains sequenced from a single sample in a study of Ad26.COV2.S vaccination and SARS-CoV-2 variants. Produced via immunoSEQ multiplex PCR; TCRdb's table is partial and in-frame only. The sample has 350,000 to 500,000 clones, roughly 87% seen once. Treatment reported: 15 to 20 received Ad26.COV2.S at low or high dose, single or two shots; 5 received placebo; per-sample allocation not given. Specimen acquisition occurred on day 63 following the initial vaccine or placebo injection. The material was peripheral blood, obtained in a trial of Ad26.COV2.S vaccine versus placebo. These receptors originate from a person between 18 and 59 years old who received the Ad26.COV2.S COVID-19 vaccine or a placebo.

V usage is TRBV25-1 and J usage is TRBJ1-1; D gene ambiguous. The CDR3 contains 17 residues. Germline V gives CDR1 MGHDK, CDR2 SYGVNS. Trimming pared 0 bases from V and 0 bases from J, leaving 14 bases between. This CDR3 reads CASSEYGVGPMNTEAFF. CDR3 bases: TGTGCCAGCAGTGAATATGGTGTAGGGCCGATGAACACTGAAGCTTTCTTT.

The chain combines TRBV29-1 with TRBJ1-2, with D possibly TRBD1 on 5 matching bases. The V end was cut by 4 bases, the J end by 7 bases, with 22 bases between. Per germline, CDR1 SQVTM and CDR2 ANQGSEA. The CDR3 contains 15 residues. The CDR3 protein is CSVAVQTGTGGGYTF. CDR3 DNA: TGCAGCGTTGCGGTTCAAACAGGTACCGGAGGTGGCTACACCTTC.

The chain joins TRBV4-3 to TRBJ2-3; D is undetermined. The CDR3 has 17 amino acids. Germline lookup yields CDR1 LGHNA and CDR2 YSLEER. V was shortened by 4 bases and J by 4 bases, with 21 bases between the two germline ends. CDR3 coding DNA: TGCGCCAGCAGCCCAGAAGGTGCTCAGACGATCGCAGATACGCAGTATTTT. Translated, it gives CASSPEGAQTIADTQYF.

The CDR3 here is CASSPSLPPADRRDEQYF. The CDR3 nucleotides read TGCGCCAGCAGCCCGTCCCTTCCCCCGGCCGACAGAAGGGACGAGCAGTACTTC. The V call is TRBV4-1, the J call TRBJ2-7, with D possibly being TRBD1 (5 bases). The ends were cut back, 4 bases at V and 5 bases at J, with 27 bases in the middle. This CDR3 region has 18 residues. Germline assignment: CDR1 MGHRA and CDR2 YSYEKL.

The genes are TRBV9 and TRBJ2-5, with a tentative D call TRBD1 (6 bases). The CDR3 runs 15 residues. The V end lost 0 bases, the J end lost 5 bases, and 14 bases lay between the germline ends. Germline CDR1 is SGDLS and CDR2 is YYNGEE. The CDR3 DNA is TGTGCCAGCAGCGTAGTTGGGGGCACAGGGGAGACCCAGTACTTC. Amino acid sequence: CASSVVGGTGETQYF.

The CDR3 reads CSVGRSNNEQFF. The CDR3 coding sequence is TGCAGCGTTGGTAGGAGCAACAATGAGCAGTTCTTC. The rearrangement uses TRBV29-1 and TRBJ2-1; D remains ambiguous. CDR1 and CDR2 from the germline V gene are SQVTM and ANQGSEA. V lost 4 bases, J lost 5 bases, and 9 bases lay in between. The CDR3 has 12 amino acids.

The rearrangement links TRBV11-1 to TRBJ2-1; tentative D call: TRBD2 (5 bases). The V end lost 0 bases, the J end lost 12 bases, and 12 bases lay between the germline ends. The CDR3 sequence is 13 residues long. Germline-derived CDR1 and CDR2 are SGHAT and FQDESV (reference sequence). This CDR3 is CASSLAEVFRQFF. The DNA of the CDR3 is TGTGCCAGCAGCTTAGCGGAGGTTTTTCGGCAGTTCTTC. The whole variable domain, remainder taken from reference TRBV11-1 and TRBJ2-1, is EAEVAQSPRYKITEKSQAVAFWCDPISGHATLYWYRQILGQGPELLVQFQDESVVDDSQLPKDRFSAERLKGVDSTLKIQPAELGDSAMYLCASSLAEVFRQFFGPGTRLTVL.

The chain has TRBV19 and TRBJ2-7; D is undetermined. In germline, CDR1 is LNHDA, CDR2 SQIVND (reference sequence). V lost 3 bases to trimming and J lost 3 bases, with 12 bases between them. This CDR3 has 14 amino acids. CDR3 bases: TGTGCCAGTAGTATGTGGGGTAGACGCTACGAGCAGTACTTC. It encodes CASSMWGRRYEQYF.

The chain combines TRBV6-6 with TRBJ2-7, with a weak D call TRBD2 (5 bases). The CDR3 covers 13 residues. V lost 5 bases and J 6 bases, leaving 14 bases between the germline ends. CDR1 and CDR2 (germline): MNHNY, SVGAGI (reference sequence). Here the CDR3 DNA reads TGTGCCAGCAGTACCCACCTAGCATCCGAGCAGTACGTC. This encodes CASSTHLASEQYV.

The chain combines TRBV19 with TRBJ2-1; D might be TRBD1 or TRBD2, each matching 6 bases. Per germline, CDR1 LNHDA and CDR2 SQIVND (reference sequence). The V end lost 2 bases, the J end lost 9 bases, and 11 bases lay between the germline ends. The CDR3 loop spans 13 amino acids. The CDR3 sequence is CASSIIGGGEQFF. The CDR3 region has the DNA TGTGCCAGTAGTATAATCGGGGGCGGTGAGCAGTTCTTC.

This chain connects TRBV5-5 to TRBJ1-2; no firm D call. The CDR3 is made up of 16 amino acids. The germline CDR1 and CDR2 sequences are SGHKS and YYEKEE (reference sequence). V lost 4 bases, J lost 4 bases, and 20 bases lay in between. The CDR3 spells CASSTGRRVSFYGYTF. The CDR3 DNA reads TGTGCCAGCAGCACTGGCAGGCGTGTGTCTTTCTATGGCTACACCTTC.

The chain has TRBV19 and TRBJ2-1; perhaps TRBD2 as D (6 bases). This CDR3 spans 17 amino acids. Trimming took off 4 bases at V and 4 bases at J, with 20 bases between the two ends. The germline V gene encodes CDR1 LNHDA and CDR2 SQIVND (reference sequence). CDR3 nucleotides: TGTGCCAGTAGTAAGCCGGAGGGATGGCAGGCTTACAATGAGCAGTTCTTC. Translated: CASSKPEGWQAYNEQFF.

CDR3 coding DNA: TGTGCCAGCAGCTTAGCCCGGAGACTAGCGGGAGGAGGGGAGACCCAGTACTTC. Its protein product is CASSLARRLAGGGETQYF. This chain uses TRBV7-8 with TRBJ2-5; 13 bases align to TRBD2. This CDR3 has 18 residues. Germline CDR1 reads SGHVS; CDR2 reads FQNEAQ. V shed 0 bases and J 5 bases; nucleotides not matched to a gene: 9.

The rearrangement joins TRBV6-1 to TRBJ2-7; possible D gene TRBD1, 6 bases. Germline V gene lookup returns CDR1 MNHNS and CDR2 SASEGT. Trimming took off 2 bases at V and 6 bases at J, with 17 bases between the two ends. The CDR3 is 15 amino acids. The CDR3 loop is CASSEIRQVISEQYV. DNA for the CDR3: TGTGCCAGCAGTGAAATTAGACAGGTTATCTCCGAGCAGTACGTC.

V is TRBV5-1 and J is TRBJ1-2; no clear D. V was cut by 0 bases and J by 7 bases, with 7 bases left in between. Germline V gene data show CDR1 as SGHRS and CDR2 as YFSETQ. This CDR3 contains 12 residues. CDR3 loop: CASSLEGFGYTF. For the CDR3, the DNA is TGCGCCAGCAGCTTGGAAGGGTTTGGCTACACCTTC.

The V and J genes are TRBV5-1 and TRBJ1-3; D might be TRBD1 (5 bases). CDR1 SGHRS and CDR2 YFSETQ come from the germline V gene. Between the trimmed V and J ends, which lost 2 bases and 2 bases, there was a span of 11 bases. The CDR3 has 15 amino acids. CDR3 bases: TGCGCCAGCAGCTTAGCGGCAGGGACTGGAAACACCATATATTTT. Translating gives CASSLAAGTGNTIYF.

The V call is TRBV2, the J call TRBJ1-2; D is unclear. V gave up 1 base and J gave up 4 bases, with 7 bases separating them. Germline V CDR1 and CDR2: SNHLY, FYNNEI. The CDR3 is made up of 13 amino acids. The CDR3 nucleotides read TGTGCCAGCAGTGAAGGGCGTAGCTATGGCTACACCTTC. This encodes CASSEGRSYGYTF.

The chain joins TRBV5-4 to TRBJ1-1; the D is unclear. The germline V and J ends were trimmed by 4 bases and 3 bases, with 10 bases remaining between them. Germline CDR1 reads SGHNT; CDR2 reads YYREEE (reference sequence). This CDR3 is built from 13 residues. For the CDR3, the DNA is TGTGCCAGCAGCCACCGGAGGGACACTGAAGCTTTCTTT. Its translation is CASSHRRDTEAFF.